This TCR beta chain originates from a study of OX40 agonist ivuxolimab in advanced cancers. With regard to the full study: The costimulatory receptor OX40 (CD134) was targeted by ivuxolimab, a fully human IgG2 agonistic monoclonal antibody. Intravenous ivuxolimab was administered to patients every 2 weeks at six dose levels: 0.01, 0.1, 0.3, 1.5, 3 and 10 mg/kg. Of the roughly 54 patients in dose escalation, about 20 had hepatocellular carcinoma, about 15 had melanoma, 9 had renal cell carcinoma and 9 had head and neck cancer. The dose-escalation cohort was 82.7% male with a mean age of roughly 62 years, ranging from roughly 20 to 80. Patients were allowed to have had prior anti-PD-1, anti-PD-L1 or anti-CTLA-4 therapy, and approximately 40% of the dose-escalation patients had been treated with checkpoint inhibitors. Partial responses occurred in three dose-escalation patients: two with cutaneous melanoma and one with hepatocellular carcinoma. Peripheral TCRbeta sequencing aimed to test whether ivuxolimab altered TCR sequence diversity and caused clonal T-cell expansion. The paper describes the monotherapy dose-escalation part (N of about 47 patients) of the phase I trial of ivuxolimab. What the research found in general, with its limitations: In the 0.1-3.0 mg/kg groups, partial responders had among the lowest normalized peripheral clonal expansion, particularly in CD8+ T cells. Low levels of normalized T-cell clonal expansion were also seen in some patients who did not respond. After ivuxolimab, CD8+ T cells had more expanded clones than CD4+ T cells on average. The antigen specificity of the peripheral T cells that underwent clonal expansion was not determined. Clonal expansion of both CD4+ and CD8+ blood T cells was observed from baseline to week 6 at doses 0.1 to 3.0 mg/kg.

Concerning this clone itself: What antigen it recognizes has not been identified. Nothing much larger sits one base from this clone, and base qualities are not available.

The trial excluded patients who had a history of autoimmune disease or were on systemic immunosuppression. Peripheral blood for TCR sequencing was drawn from every dose cohort at baseline, at cycle 4 day 1 and at cycle 7 day 1. Samples came from an open-label, multicenter, first-in-human phase I dose-escalation trial of ivuxolimab. Adults with locally advanced or metastatic head and neck squamous cell, hepatocellular, melanoma or renal cell carcinoma were enrolled in the trial. Before TCR sequencing, CD4+ and CD8+ T cells were separately sorted from peripheral blood. Genomic DNA was extracted from sorted cells for sequencing of the TCRbeta CDR3 region. The immunoSEQ Assay was used for sequencing of TCRbeta CDR3 regions. TCRdb obtained this table from immuneACCESS and retained in-frame rearrangements with V and J assigned. These tables miss some clones; where compared with another copy, unresolved V genes account for less than half of the shortfall, and the remainder is unexplained. The sample table contains tens of thousands of clones; only one count was recorded for around 84% of them. More than 1.5% of the sample lies in the top ten.

The germline V gene encodes CDR1 MNHNY and CDR2 SVGAGI (reference sequence). From V the trimming removes 4 bases and from J it removes 9 bases, while the gene matches leave 11 bases of the junction unaccounted for. The CDR3 measures 16 amino acids from cysteine to phenylalanine. Of the read, only the CDR3 DNA is kept; its 48 bases are in frame from base 1. Sample: CD4+ or CD8+ T cells sorted from blood, taken in a trial of the OX40 agonist ivuxolimab. The receptor's source is an adult with an advanced solid tumor such as melanoma, head and neck, liver or kidney cancer. This chain is built from TRBV6-6 and TRBJ1-6; 8 central bases correspond to TRBD1. The CDR3 is CASSSDRGGGGSPLHF. The DNA is as follows: TGTGCCAGCAGTTCTGACAGGGGTGGAGGGGGTTCACCCCTCCACTTT.